This T cell receptor beta chain derives from a study of blood T cell repertoires in COVID-19. For the study at large: Sample material is recorded as cDNA or gDNA derived from T cells, B-cell-depleted T cells, or PBMCs.

Clones were sequenced by immunoSEQ multiplex PCR, and TCRdb holds only the in-frame ones, with some missing. The sample carries 150,000 to 200,000 clones, more than 65% recorded once. The sequence was obtained from a human donor with acute or convalescent COVID-19. The donor label of this sample is uncertain. Sequencing used peripheral blood.

The CDR3 reads CASSISYWADTQYF. For the CDR3, the DNA is TGTGCCAGCAGTATTTCGTACTGGGCGGATACGCAGTATTTT. The chain couples TRBV5-4 to TRBJ2-3; D call uncertain. CDR3 size: 14 residues. V shed 5 bases and J shed 6 bases, with 16 bases lying between them. Germline lookup yields CDR1 SGHNT and CDR2 YYREEE (reference sequence).